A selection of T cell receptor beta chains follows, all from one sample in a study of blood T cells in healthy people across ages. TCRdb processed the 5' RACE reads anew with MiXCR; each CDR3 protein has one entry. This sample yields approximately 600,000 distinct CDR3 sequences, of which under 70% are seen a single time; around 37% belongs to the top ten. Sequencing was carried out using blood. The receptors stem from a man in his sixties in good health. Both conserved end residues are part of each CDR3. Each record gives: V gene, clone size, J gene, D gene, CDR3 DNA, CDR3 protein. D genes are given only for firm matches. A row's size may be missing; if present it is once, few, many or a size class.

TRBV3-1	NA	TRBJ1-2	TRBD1	TGTGCCAGCAGCCAAGATCAGGGGGATCGGGGAGGCTACACCTTC	CASSQDQGDRGGYTF
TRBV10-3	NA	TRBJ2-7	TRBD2	TGTGCCATCAGTGACGTGCCGGCTAGCGGGAGGGCCAGCGAGCAGTACTTC	CAISDVPASGRASEQYF
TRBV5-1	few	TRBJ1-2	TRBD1	TGCGCCAGCAGCGGGGGACAGTCTAACTATGGCTACACCTTC	CASSGGQSNYGYTF
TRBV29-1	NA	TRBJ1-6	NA	TGCAGCGCCCCCCCGAGCTCCTATAATTCACTCCTCCACTTT	CSAPPSSYNSLLHF
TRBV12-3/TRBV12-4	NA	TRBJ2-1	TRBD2	TGTGCCAGCAGTTCGCACGGGAGGAGTGAGCAGTTCTTC	CASSSHGRSEQFF
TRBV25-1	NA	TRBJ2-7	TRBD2	TGTGCCAGCAGAAAGCGGGGGGAGACCTACGAGCAGTACTTC	CASRKRGETYEQYF
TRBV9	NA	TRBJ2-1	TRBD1	TGTGCCAGCACCAGGGACAGGGACGATGAGCAGTTCTTC	CASTRDRDDEQFF
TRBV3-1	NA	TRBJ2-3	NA	TGTGCCAGCAGCCAAGGCGGGCCCACAGATACGCAGTATTTT	CASSQGGPTDTQYF
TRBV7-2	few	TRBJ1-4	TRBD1	TGTGCCAGCAGCCCCTCCGGGACAGGGCGGGAAAAACTGTTTTTT	CASSPSGTGREKLFF
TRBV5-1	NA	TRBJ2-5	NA	TGCGCCAGCAGCTCCCCAGGGTTTTCAGAGACCCAGTACTTC	CASSSPGFSETQYF
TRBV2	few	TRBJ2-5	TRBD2	TGTGCCAGCAGTCAACAGCGGGGGGGGTCCGAGACCCAGTACTTC	CASSQQRGGSETQYF
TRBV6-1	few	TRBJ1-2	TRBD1	TGTGCCAGCATCCCACCGGGACAGGACTATGGCTACACCTTC	CASIPPGQDYGYTF
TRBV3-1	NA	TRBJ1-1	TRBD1	TGTGCCAGCAGCCATTCCCTACAGGGGATGGGCACTGAAGCTTTCTTT	CASSHSLQGMGTEAFF
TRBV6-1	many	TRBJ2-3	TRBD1	TGTGCCAGCATCGAGACAGGGGGGAGCACAGATACGCAGTATTTT	CASIETGGSTDTQYF
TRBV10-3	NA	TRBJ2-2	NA	TGTGCCATCCTCGGGGCAGATAGCACCGGGGAGCTGTTTTTT	CAILGADSTGELFF
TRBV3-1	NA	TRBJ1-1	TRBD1	TGTGCCAGCAGGGACAGGGGGCTCAACACTGAAGCTTTCTTT	CASRDRGLNTEAFF
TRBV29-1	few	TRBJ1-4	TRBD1	TGCAGCGTTGCCCCCAGGGGGGGAACTAATGAAAAACTGTTTTTT	CSVAPRGGTNEKLFF
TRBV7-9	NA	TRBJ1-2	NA	TGTGCCAGCAGCTTAGGTCACAGCAGAACTAACTATGGCTACACCTTC	CASSLGHSRTNYGYTF
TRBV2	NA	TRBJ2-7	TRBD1	TGTGCCAGCAGTGAATCGGGACAGGGACCTTCGTACTTC	CASSESGQGPSYF
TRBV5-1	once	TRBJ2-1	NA	TGCGCCAGCAGCGCCGGACCCCTCTACAATGAGCAGTTCTTC	CASSAGPLYNEQFF
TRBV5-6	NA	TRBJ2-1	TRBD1	TGTGCCAGCAGCCTCGACAGGGGGAGGTCCTACAATGAGCAGTTCTTC	CASSLDRGRSYNEQFF
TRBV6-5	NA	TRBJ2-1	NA	TGTGCCAGCAGCGCAGGGTTTGGTGAGCAGTTCTTC	CASSAGFGEQFF